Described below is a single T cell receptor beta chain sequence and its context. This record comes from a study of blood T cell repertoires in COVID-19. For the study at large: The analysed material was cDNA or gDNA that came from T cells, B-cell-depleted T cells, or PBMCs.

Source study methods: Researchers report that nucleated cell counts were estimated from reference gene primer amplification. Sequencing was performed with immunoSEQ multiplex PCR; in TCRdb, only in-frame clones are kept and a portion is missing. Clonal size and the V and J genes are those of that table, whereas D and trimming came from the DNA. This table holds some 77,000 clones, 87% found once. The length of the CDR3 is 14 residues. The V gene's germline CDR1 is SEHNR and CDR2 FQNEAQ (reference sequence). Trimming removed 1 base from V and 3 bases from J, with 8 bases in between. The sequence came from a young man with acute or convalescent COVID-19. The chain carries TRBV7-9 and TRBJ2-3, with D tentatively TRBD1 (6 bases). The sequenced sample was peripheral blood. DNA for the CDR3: TGTGCCAGCAGCTTAGTTACAGGGACAGATACGCAGTATTTT. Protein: CASSLVTGTDTQYF.